One and the same sample provided the 16 T cell receptor beta chains below, sequenced in a study of cytomegalovirus exposure and HLA in healthy donors. The study ran its PCR with 60 Vbeta and 13 Jbeta primers. The table came from immunoSEQ multiplex PCR; TCRdb's copy has only in-frame clones and leaves some out. Of about 190,000 clones in the sample, roughly four fifths are singletons; the top ten hold around 1.7%. Sequencing was carried out using PBMCs. These receptors were collected from a man aged 45-60 years in good health and CMV-seronegative.

The genes are TRBV29-1 and TRBJ2-7; 7 nucleotides align to TRBD2. The germline gives CDR1 SQVTM, CDR2 ANQGSEA. The trim removed 5 bases at V and 3 bases at J, leaving 10 bases unmatched. CDR3 size: 14 residues. CDR3 amino acids: CSVKGRPGGYEQYF. CDR3 sequence (DNA): TGCAGCGTTAAGGGCCGTCCGGGAGGCTACGAGCAGTACTTC.

The genes are TRBV9 and TRBJ2-4; weak D call: TRBD2 (5 bases). The CDR3 has 15 residues. CDR1 and CDR2 (germline): SGDLS, YYNGEE. V was shortened by 0 bases and J by 2 bases, with 9 bases between the two germline ends. CDR3 bases: TGTGCCAGCAGCGTAGCTCTCGGGACCAAAAACATTCAGTACTTC. Encoded protein: CASSVALGTKNIQYF.

This clone was seen only a few times. The CDR3 DNA is TGCAGCGTCAGGGGACAGGGCGAGGGCTACACCTTC. Protein: CSVRGQGEGYTF. The chain links TRBV29-1 to TRBJ1-2; TRBD1 aligns across 9 bases. The CDR3 loop spans 12 amino acids. Per germline, CDR1 SQVTM and CDR2 ANQGSEA. Losses at the gene ends were 6 bases for V and 8 bases for J; bases not matched to a gene: 7.

The rearrangement joins TRBV10-3 to TRBJ1-2; unclear D gene. Trimming stripped 0 bases from V and 9 bases from J, with 8 bases between. The CDR3 has 12 residues. Germline V lookup: CDR1 ENHRY, CDR2 SYGVKD. The CDR3, as DNA: TGTGCCATCAGTGAGTCTGAGTTTCGCTACACCTTC. It yields the protein CAISESEFRYTF.

The sample holds a few counts of this clone. The chain recombines TRBV6-5 with TRBJ1-3, with a possible D match to TRBD1 (5 bases). This CDR3 region has 16 residues. The ends were cut back, 0 bases at V and 0 bases at J, with 9 bases in the middle. The V gene's germline CDR1 is MNHEY and CDR2 SVGAGI. The CDR3 nucleotides read TGTGCCAGCAGTTACTCACCGGGGGTCTCTGGAAACACCATATATTTT. It yields the protein CASSYSPGVSGNTIYF.

The chain joins TRBV29-1 to TRBJ2-5, with 12 positions matching TRBD2. V trimming: 3 bases; J trimming: 4 bases; junction bases outside the gene matches: 3. The CDR3 is made up of 14 amino acids. From germline, CDR1 is SQVTM and CDR2 ANQGSEA. This chain's CDR3 is CSVETSGGTETQYF. The CDR3 bases are TGCAGCGTTGAGACTAGCGGGGGAACAGAGACCCAGTACTTC.

The rearrangement uses TRBV7-3 and TRBJ2-2; TRBD2 matches 12 bases. This CDR3 spans 16 amino acids. V trimming: 5 bases; J trimming: 4 bases; junction bases outside the gene matches: 5. Germline V gene lookup returns CDR1 SGHTA and CDR2 FQGTGA. The CDR3 loop is CASSPPGLAGTGELFF. The CDR3 DNA is TGTGCCAGCAGCCCACCGGGACTAGCGGGCACCGGGGAGCTGTTTTTT.

Only one count was recorded for this clone. V is TRBV7-3 and J is TRBJ2-1; D is perhaps TRBD1 (7 bases). CDR1 SGHTA and CDR2 FQGTGA come from the germline V gene. There are 17 residues in the CDR3. V was clipped by 5 bases and J by 5 bases, with 22 bases between them. CDR3 loop: CASSPLGQHPGDNEQFF. DNA for the CDR3: TGTGCCAGCAGCCCCCTGGGACAGCACCCGGGGGACAATGAGCAGTTCTTC.

The chain couples TRBV19 to TRBJ2-4; weak D call: TRBD2 (5 bases). V lost 4 bases to trimming and J lost 0 bases, with 10 bases between them. The CDR3 covers 15 residues. The V gene's germline CDR1 is LNHDA and CDR2 SQIVND (reference sequence). The CDR3 spells CASSTAGLAKNIQYF. In DNA form, the CDR3 reads TGTGCCAGTAGTACCGCCGGACTAGCCAAAAACATTCAGTACTTC. The variable domain in full, completed from reference TRBV19 and TRBJ2-4, reads DGGITQSPKYLFRKEGQNVTLSCEQNLNHDAMYWYRQDPGQGLRLIYYSQIVNDFQKGDIAEGYSVSREKKESFPLTVTSAQKNPTAFYLCASSTAGLAKNIQYFGAGTRLSVL.

The CDR3 DNA sequence: TGTGCCAGCACCTCTATGGGACAGGGGTCGTCTGGGGCCAACGTCCTGACTTTC. It codes for CASTSMGQGSSGANVLTF. The chain links TRBV9 to TRBJ2-6, with 10 bases fitting TRBD1. The ends lost 6 bases at V and 1 base at J; junction bases unmatched: 10. CDR3 size: 18 residues. Germline V lookup: CDR1 SGDLS, CDR2 YYNGEE. The whole variable domain, filled in from reference TRBV9 and TRBJ2-6, reads DSGVTQTPKHLITATGQRVTLRCSPRSGDLSVYWYQQSLDQGLQFLIQYYNGEERAKGNILERFSAQQFPDLHSELNLSSLELGDSALYFCASTSMGQGSSGANVLTFGAGSRLTVL.

The genes are TRBV18 and TRBJ2-7, with D tentatively TRBD2 (6 bases). The CDR3 is made up of 15 amino acids. V was cut by 6 bases and J by 1 base, with 16 bases left in between. CDR1 KGHSH and CDR2 LQKENI come from the germline V gene. The CDR3 DNA follows: TGTGCCAGCTCTCTCCTCGATGGGACTTCCTACGAGCAGTACTTC. Amino acids: CASSLLDGTSYEQYF.

In nucleotides, the CDR3 is TGTGCTAGTGGGACAACTCACCTTTCTGGGGCCAACGTCCTGACTTTC. Protein sequence: CASGTTHLSGANVLTF. The gene calls are TRBV12-5 and TRBJ2-6; D not resolved. Trimming removed 6 bases from V and 1 base from J, with 13 bases in between. CDR1 and CDR2 (germline): LGHNT, FRNRAP. The CDR3 runs 16 residues.

The chain is built from TRBV10-3 and TRBJ2-5; possibly TRBD2 for D (5 bases). The germline gives CDR1 ENHRY, CDR2 SYGVKD. CDR3 length: 16 residues. V was pared by 8 bases and J by 5 bases, with 24 bases between. As DNA, the CDR3 is TGTGCCATCGGCCCCCCCCTGGGAGAGAGCCAGGAGACCCAGTACTTC. Its translation is CAIGPPLGESQETQYF.

The chain joins TRBV10-3 to TRBJ2-7; 10 bases are a match to TRBD1. CDR1 and CDR2 from the germline V gene are ENHRY and SYGVKD. The CDR3 sequence is 14 residues long. Trimming removed 7 bases from V and 4 bases from J; junction bases left unmatched: 7. CDR3 bases: TGTGCCATCAAGCCGGGACAGGGGCAATACGAGCAGTACTTC. As protein: CAIKPGQGQYEQYF.

The chain carries TRBV6-5 and TRBJ1-1, with 9 nucleotides matching TRBD1. Germline loops: CDR1 MNHEY, CDR2 SVGAGI. V shed 4 bases, J shed 6 bases, and the junction held 6 bases outside the gene matches. The length of the CDR3 is 14 residues. In nucleotides, the CDR3 is TGTGCCAGCAGTTGGGGACAGGGAGTCGCTGAAGCTTTCTTT. Translated: CASSWGQGVAEAFF.

The genes are TRBV9 and TRBJ2-5, with D possibly matching TRBD2 (6 bases). Germline CDR1 SGDLS, CDR2 YYNGEE. Trimming took 8 bases from V and 3 from J, leaving 17 bases between them. This CDR3 is 14 amino acids long. The DNA for the CDR3 is TGTGCCAGGAACCAAGAGCGGGCCAAAGAGACCCAGTACTTC. Protein: CARNQERAKETQYF.